The 6 T cell receptor beta chains reported below all come from one sample, sequenced in a study of cytomegalovirus exposure and HLA in healthy donors. The primer mix had 60 Vbeta and 13 Jbeta primers. The protocol was immunoSEQ multiplex PCR, while the TCRdb copy is restricted to in-frame clones and leaves out a portion. This repertoire shows about 150,000 clones, 77% found once; its top ten account for approximately 1.5%. Material for sequencing was PBMCs. The source is a woman in her 30s in good health and CMV-seronegative.

The sample holds one count of this clone. This rearrangement joins TRBV29-1 to TRBJ2-2; 16 nucleotides align to TRBD2. This CDR3 region has 17 residues. V lost 5 bases and J lost 5; bases outside the gene matches: 8. Germline V gene data show CDR1 as SQVTM and CDR2 as ANQGSEA. The CDR3: CSVPGTSGGVRTGELFF. CDR3 in DNA: TGCAGCGTTCCGGGGACTAGCGGGGGGGTGAGGACCGGGGAGCTGTTTTTT.

The chain couples TRBV19 to TRBJ2-7; tentatively, D is TRBD2 (5 bases). From germline, CDR1 is LNHDA and CDR2 SQIVND (reference sequence). This CDR3 has 13 residues. V shed 1 base and J shed 6 bases, with 10 bases lying between them. In DNA form, the CDR3 reads TGTGCCAGTAGTATAGTAGAGGGCGGCGAGCAGTACTTC. Its translation is CASSIVEGGEQYF. Variable domain in full (rest from reference TRBV19 and TRBJ2-7): DGGITQSPKYLFRKEGQNVTLSCEQNLNHDAMYWYRQDPGQGLRLIYYSQIVNDFQKGDIAEGYSVSREKKESFPLTVTSAQKNPTAFYLCASSIVEGGEQYFGPGTRLTVT.

This rearrangement joins TRBV27 to TRBJ1-1; unclear D gene. Germline V gives CDR1 MNHEY, CDR2 SMNVEV (reference sequence). Deletions cut 2 bases from V and 0 bases from J, with 4 bases between. The CDR3 has 13 residues. The CDR3: CASSLNLNTEAFF. The CDR3 nucleotides read TGTGCCAGCAGTTTAAACTTGAACACTGAAGCTTTCTTT.

The chain recombines TRBV29-1 with TRBJ2-5; a possible D gene is TRBD2 (5 bases). Trimming left V 4 bases short and J 3 bases short, with 9 bases between. Germline-derived CDR1 and CDR2 are SQVTM and ANQGSEA. This CDR3 spans 12 amino acids. The CDR3 region is CSVALVEETQYF. The CDR3 nucleotides are TGCAGCGTTGCACTAGTGGAAGAGACCCAGTACTTC. The entire variable domain, with the rest obtained from reference TRBV29-1 and TRBJ2-5, is as follows: SAVISQKPSRDICQRGTSLTIQCQVDSQVTMMFWYRQQPGQSLTLIATANQGSEATYESGFVIDKFPISRPNLTFSTLTVSNMSPEDSSIYLCSVALVEETQYFGPGTRLLVL.

J is TRBJ2-1 and V is TRBV2; TRBD2 might be the D (6 bases). Germline loops: CDR1 SNHLY, CDR2 FYNNEI. V was clipped by 6 bases and J by 2 bases, with 11 bases between them. The CDR3 is made up of 14 amino acids. The CDR3 spells CASRPGLTYNEQFF. CDR3 nucleotides: TGTGCCAGCAGGCCGGGACTCACCTACAATGAGCAGTTCTTC.

This clone was picked up a small number of times. J is TRBJ2-3 and V is TRBV7-9; D may be TRBD1 (6 bases). The CDR3 consists of 16 residues. V lost 0 bases, J lost 4 bases, and 14 bases lay in between. Germline V lookup: CDR1 SEHNR, CDR2 FQNEAQ (reference sequence). Here the CDR3 reads CASSLAWGPRSDTQYF. CDR3 sequence (DNA): TGTGCCAGCAGCTTAGCCTGGGGGCCGCGTTCAGATACGCAGTATTTT.